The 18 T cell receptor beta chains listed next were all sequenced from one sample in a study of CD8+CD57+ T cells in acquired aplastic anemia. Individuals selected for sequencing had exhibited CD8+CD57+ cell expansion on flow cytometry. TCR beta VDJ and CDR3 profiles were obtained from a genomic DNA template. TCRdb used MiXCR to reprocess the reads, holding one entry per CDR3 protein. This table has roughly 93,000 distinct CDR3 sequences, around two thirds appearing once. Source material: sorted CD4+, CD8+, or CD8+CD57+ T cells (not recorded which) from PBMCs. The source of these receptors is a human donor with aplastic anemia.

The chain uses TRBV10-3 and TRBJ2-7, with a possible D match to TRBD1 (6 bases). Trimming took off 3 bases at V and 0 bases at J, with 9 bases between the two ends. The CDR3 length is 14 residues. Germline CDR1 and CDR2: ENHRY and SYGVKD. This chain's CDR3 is CAISEQGSSYEQYF. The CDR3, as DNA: TGTGCCATCAGTGAACAGGGCTCCTCCTACGAGCAGTACTTC.

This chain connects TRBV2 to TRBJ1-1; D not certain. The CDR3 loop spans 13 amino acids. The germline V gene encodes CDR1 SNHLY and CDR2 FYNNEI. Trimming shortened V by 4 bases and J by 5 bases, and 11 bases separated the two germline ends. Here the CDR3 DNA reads TGTGCCAGCAGTGGGACGCCAAGAACTGAAGCTTTCTTT. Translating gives CASSGTPRTEAFF.

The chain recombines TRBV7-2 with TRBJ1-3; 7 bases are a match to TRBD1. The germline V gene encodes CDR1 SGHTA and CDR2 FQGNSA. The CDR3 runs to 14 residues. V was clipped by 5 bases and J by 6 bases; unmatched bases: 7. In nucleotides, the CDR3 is TGTGCCAGCAGCCAAGGAGGGGGCTCAAACACCATATATTTT. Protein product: CASSQGGGSNTIYF.

The CDR3 loop reads CATSSDRGTYEQYF. The CDR3 nucleotides are TGTGCCACCAGCAGCGACAGGGGGACCTACGAGCAGTACTTC. The rearrangement uses TRBV15 and TRBJ2-7; 9 positions agree with TRBD1. CDR1 LNHNV and CDR2 YYDKDF come from the germline V gene (reference sequence). With V trimmed by 3 bases and J by 2 bases, 2 bases remained unmatched. The CDR3 has 14 amino acids.

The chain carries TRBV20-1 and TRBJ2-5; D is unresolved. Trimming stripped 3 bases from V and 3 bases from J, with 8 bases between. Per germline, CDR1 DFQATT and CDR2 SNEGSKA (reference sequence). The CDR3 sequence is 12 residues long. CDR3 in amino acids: CSARLSKETQYF. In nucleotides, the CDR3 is TGCAGTGCTAGGTTGTCCAAAGAGACCCAGTACTTC.

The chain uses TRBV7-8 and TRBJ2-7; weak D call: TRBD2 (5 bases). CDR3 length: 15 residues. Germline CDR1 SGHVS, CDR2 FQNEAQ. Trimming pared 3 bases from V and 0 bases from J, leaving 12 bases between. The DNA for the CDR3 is TGTGCCAGCAGCTTCCCCCGGGAACGCTCCTACGAGCAGTACTTC. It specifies CASSFPRERSYEQYF.

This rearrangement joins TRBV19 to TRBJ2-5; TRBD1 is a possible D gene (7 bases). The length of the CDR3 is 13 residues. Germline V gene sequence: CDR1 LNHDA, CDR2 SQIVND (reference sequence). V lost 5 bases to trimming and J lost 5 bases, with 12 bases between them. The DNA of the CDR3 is TGTGCCAGTAGTTTCCAGGGGGGTGAGACCCAGTACTTC. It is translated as CASSFQGGETQYF.

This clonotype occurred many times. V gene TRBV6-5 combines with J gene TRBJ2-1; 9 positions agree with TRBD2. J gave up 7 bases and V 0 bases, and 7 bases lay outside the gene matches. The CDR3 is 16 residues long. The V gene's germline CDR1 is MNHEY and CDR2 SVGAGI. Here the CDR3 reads CASSYSVAGEGNEQFF. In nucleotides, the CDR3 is TGTGCCAGCAGTTACTCGGTAGCGGGAGAGGGGAATGAGCAGTTCTTC.

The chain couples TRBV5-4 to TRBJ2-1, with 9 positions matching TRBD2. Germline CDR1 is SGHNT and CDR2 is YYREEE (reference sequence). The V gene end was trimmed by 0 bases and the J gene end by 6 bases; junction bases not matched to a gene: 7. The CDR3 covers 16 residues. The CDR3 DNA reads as TGTGCCAGCAGCTTGGCCTTGGTAGCGGGAGTCAATGAGCAGTTCTTC. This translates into CASSLALVAGVNEQFF. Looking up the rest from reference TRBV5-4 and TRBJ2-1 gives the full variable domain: ETGVTQSPTHLIKTRGQQVTLRCSSQSGHNTVSWYQQALGQGPQFIFQYYREEENGRGNFPPRFSGLQFPNYSSELNVNALELDDSALYLCASSLALVAGVNEQFFGPGTRLTVL.

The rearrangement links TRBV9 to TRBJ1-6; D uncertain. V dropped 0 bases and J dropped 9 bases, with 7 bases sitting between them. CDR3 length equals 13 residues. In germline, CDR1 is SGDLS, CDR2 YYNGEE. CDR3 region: CASSVDLGSPLHF. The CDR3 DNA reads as TGTGCCAGCAGCGTAGATTTAGGTTCACCCCTCCACTTT.

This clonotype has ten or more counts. DNA of the CDR3: TGCAGTGCTAGAGATGCCCTCCGCGGGGACACCGGGGAGCTGTTTTTT. Protein product: CSARDALRGDTGELFF. V and J are TRBV20-1 and TRBJ2-2; TRBD2 is a possible D gene (6 bases). Germline CDR1 DFQATT, CDR2 SNEGSKA (reference sequence). V lost 0 bases and J 3 bases, leaving 14 bases between the germline ends. This CDR3 spans 16 amino acids.

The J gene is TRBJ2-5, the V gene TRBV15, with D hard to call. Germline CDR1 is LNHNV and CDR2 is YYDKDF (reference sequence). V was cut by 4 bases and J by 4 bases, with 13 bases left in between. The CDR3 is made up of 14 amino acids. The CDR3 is CATSIPNWGETQYF. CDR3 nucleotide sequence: TGTGCCACCAGCATACCTAATTGGGGAGAGACCCAGTACTTC.

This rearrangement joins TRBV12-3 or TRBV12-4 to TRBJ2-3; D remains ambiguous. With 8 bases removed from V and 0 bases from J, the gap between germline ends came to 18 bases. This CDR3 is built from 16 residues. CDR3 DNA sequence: TGTGCCAGCGACTTTAGGAGATACTCTAGCACAGATACGCAGTATTTT. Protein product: CASDFRRYSSTDTQYF.

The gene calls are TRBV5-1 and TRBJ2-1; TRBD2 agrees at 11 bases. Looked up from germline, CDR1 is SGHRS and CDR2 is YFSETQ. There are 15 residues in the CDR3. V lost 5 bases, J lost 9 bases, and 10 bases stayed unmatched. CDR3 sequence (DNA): TGCGCCAGCAGGTCGACTAGCGGGACTTTGGGTGAGCAGTTCTTC. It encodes CASRSTSGTLGEQFF.

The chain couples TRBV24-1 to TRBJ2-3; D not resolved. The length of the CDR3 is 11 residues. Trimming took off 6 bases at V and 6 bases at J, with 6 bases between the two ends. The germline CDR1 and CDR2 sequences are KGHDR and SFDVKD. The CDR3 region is CATSQGDTQYF. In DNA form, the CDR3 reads TGTGCCACCAGTCAAGGGGATACGCAGTATTTT.

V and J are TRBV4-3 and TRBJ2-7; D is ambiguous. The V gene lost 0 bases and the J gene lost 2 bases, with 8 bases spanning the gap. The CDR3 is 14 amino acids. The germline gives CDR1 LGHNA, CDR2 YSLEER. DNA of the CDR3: TGCGCCAGCAGCCAAGACGTCGGAACCTACGAGCAGTACTTC. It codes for CASSQDVGTYEQYF.

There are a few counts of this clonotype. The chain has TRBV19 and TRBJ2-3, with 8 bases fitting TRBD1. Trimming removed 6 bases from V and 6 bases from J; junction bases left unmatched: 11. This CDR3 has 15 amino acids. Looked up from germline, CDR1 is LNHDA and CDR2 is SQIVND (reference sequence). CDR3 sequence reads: CASSATGGKGDTQYF. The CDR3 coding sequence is TGTGCCAGTAGCGCCACAGGGGGGAAGGGGGATACGCAGTATTTT.

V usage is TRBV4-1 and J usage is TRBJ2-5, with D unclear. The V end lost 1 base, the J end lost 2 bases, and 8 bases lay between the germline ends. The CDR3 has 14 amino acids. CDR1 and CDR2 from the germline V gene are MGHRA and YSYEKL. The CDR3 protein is CASSQGFYQETQYF. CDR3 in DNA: TGCGCCAGCAGCCAAGGTTTCTATCAAGAGACCCAGTACTTC.